Below, 14 T cell receptor beta chains from the same sample are listed, as sequenced in a study of T cells in Graves' hyperthyroidism and ophthalmopathy. RNA transcripts served as the template for amplifying TCR beta CDR3 regions. The primer set for the first-round RT-PCR of the TCR CDR3 was HTBI. TCRdb re-called the multiplex PCR reads with MiXCR, one entry per CDR3 protein. The sample includes hundreds of thousands of distinct CDR3 sequences, roughly 14% of them seen just once. The sample taken for sequencing was blood. The receptors here all came from a woman in her twenties or thirties with Graves' hyperthyroidism that later progressed to Graves' ophthalmopathy.

This clonotype was counted only a few times. The chain has TRBV19 and TRBJ2-7; D unresolved. CDR3 size: 14 residues. Trimming shortened V by 2 bases and J by 2 bases, and 10 bases separated the two germline ends. Germline V gives CDR1 LNHDA, CDR2 SQIVND (reference sequence). The chain's CDR3 is CASSIRDGPYEQYF. The CDR3 DNA reads as TGTGCCAGTAGTATACGCGACGGCCCCTACGAGCAGTACTTC.

This clonotype came up a few times. The chain couples TRBV19 to TRBJ2-5, with 8 nucleotides matching TRBD1. This CDR3 has 16 amino acids. Germline V CDR1 and CDR2: LNHDA, SQIVND (reference sequence). With V trimmed by 4 bases and J by 7 bases, 14 bases remained unmatched. CDR3 coding DNA: TGTGCCAGTAGTACCGCTGACAGGGGCCCCGTGGGGACCCAGTACTTC. It yields the protein CASSTADRGPVGTQYF.

This clonotype was counted a few times. The chain has TRBV20-1 and TRBJ2-2; no firm D call. V lost 3 bases and J lost 0, with 8 bases in between. Germline V gene data show CDR1 as DFQATT and CDR2 as SNEGSKA (reference sequence). This CDR3 region has 14 residues. CDR3 sequence reads: CSASGDSNTGELFF. CDR3 coding DNA: TGCAGTGCTAGTGGGGATTCGAACACCGGGGAGCTGTTTTTT.

This clonotype occurred many times. The V and J genes are TRBV12-3 or TRBV12-4 and TRBJ1-1; D unclear. V lost 3 bases, J lost 4 bases, and 12 bases lay in between. This CDR3 is built from 14 residues. CDR3 in amino acids: CASSFSSAGTEAFF. The DNA of the CDR3 is TGTGCCAGCAGTTTTTCGTCAGCGGGCACTGAAGCTTTCTTT.

This clonotype occurred many times. The chain combines TRBV3-1 with TRBJ1-3; D not certain. Germline V CDR1 and CDR2: LGHDT, YNNKEL (reference sequence). The CDR3 is made up of 17 amino acids. Trimming removed 0 bases at V and 0 bases at J, with 12 bases between. CDR3 DNA: TGTGCCAGCAGCCAAGATTCGGTATCGCTCTCTGGAAACACCATATATTTT. Translating gives CASSQDSVSLSGNTIYF.

In this sample, this clonotype turned up many times. This sequence joins TRBV29-1 and TRBJ1-1; D not certain. This CDR3 contains 13 residues. Trimming stripped 4 bases from V and 3 bases from J, with 12 bases between. Per germline, CDR1 SQVTM and CDR2 ANQGSEA. The CDR3 is CSVGRVEDTEAFF. CDR3 bases: TGCAGCGTTGGCCGGGTAGAGGACACTGAAGCTTTCTTT.

Many counts were recorded for this clonotype. The J gene is TRBJ2-7, the V gene TRBV2, with 7 bases that match TRBD2. CDR1 and CDR2 from the germline V gene are SNHLY and FYNNEI. The CDR3 runs 18 residues. Germline trimming cut 2 bases from V and 0 bases from J; bases unmatched to any gene: 13. This CDR3 reads CASSEWLAVTTNSYEQYF. The DNA for the CDR3 is TGTGCCAGCAGTGAATGGCTAGCGGTTACGACCAACTCCTACGAGCAGTACTTC.

This clonotype appeared many times. The rearrangement links TRBV28 to TRBJ2-1; 10 bases line up with TRBD2. The CDR3 runs to 15 residues. The germline V gene has CDR1 MDHEN and CDR2 SYDVKM. V trimming: 6 bases; J trimming: 4 bases; junction bases outside the gene matches: 6. The CDR3 nucleotides read TGTGCCAGCAGAGGCACTAGCGGGACATACAATGAGCAGTTCTTC. Amino acids: CASRGTSGTYNEQFF.

This clonotype was counted ten times or more. The rearrangement links TRBV10-3 to TRBJ1-1, with D unresolved. The CDR3 is made up of 15 amino acids. Germline CDR1 ENHRY, CDR2 SYGVKD. V was clipped by 0 bases and J by 3 bases, with 11 bases between them. Here the CDR3 DNA reads TGTGCCATCAGTGAGTCTATTGGTGGGTACACTGAAGCTTTCTTT. Translating gives CAISESIGGYTEAFF.

There are many counts of this clonotype. V and J are TRBV7-8 and TRBJ2-7; D is possibly TRBD2 (5 bases). Trimming left V 3 bases short and J 0 bases short, with 12 bases between. CDR3 length: 15 amino acids. The V gene's germline CDR1 is SGHVS and CDR2 FQNEAQ. CDR3 nucleotide sequence: TGTGCCAGCAGCTTGGGAGAGGCAGCCTCCTACGAGCAGTACTTC. Translating it yields CASSLGEAASYEQYF.

The V call is TRBV12-3 or TRBV12-4, the J call TRBJ2-5, with 8 bases fitting TRBD1. Germline trimming cut 7 bases from V and 4 bases from J; bases unmatched to any gene: 8. The CDR3 runs to 14 residues. CDR3 loop: CASNRQGIGETQYF. The CDR3 DNA follows: TGTGCCAGCAACAGACAGGGGATAGGAGAGACCCAGTACTTC.

This clonotype was counted many times. The V gene is TRBV11-2, the J gene TRBJ1-1, with D possibly being TRBD1 (5 bases). V dropped 5 bases and J dropped 1 base, with 8 bases sitting between them. The germline CDR1 and CDR2 sequences are SGHAT and FQNNGV. The CDR3 has 13 residues. CDR3 protein: CASSTQENTEAFF. For the CDR3, the DNA is TGTGCCAGCAGCACACAGGAGAACACTGAAGCTTTCTTT.

The rearrangement links TRBV13 to TRBJ1-1; 8 bases align to TRBD1. This CDR3 is built from 15 residues. Germline V gives CDR1 PRHDT, CDR2 FYEKMQ (reference sequence). V dropped 5 bases and J dropped 1; count of bases not matched to a gene: 6. CDR3 nucleotides: TGTGCCAGCAGCCTCCGGACAGGGACGAACACTGAAGCTTTCTTT. Translation gives CASSLRTGTNTEAFF.

This clonotype was seen more than once but under ten times. The chain carries TRBV20-1 and TRBJ2-2; D is uncertain. The CDR3 covers 15 residues. V was trimmed by 0 bases and J by 0 bases, leaving 8 bases between them. Germline assignment: CDR1 DFQATT and CDR2 SNEGSKA (reference sequence). Here the CDR3 DNA reads TGCAGTGCTAGAGAGGGTAGGACGAACACCGGGGAGCTGTTTTTT. It is translated as CSAREGRTNTGELFF.